Below, 16 T cell receptor beta chains from the same sample are listed, as sequenced in a study of OX40 agonist ivuxolimab in advanced cancers. The library was built by means of the immunoSEQ multiplex PCR assay. TCRdb holds this immuneACCESS table with in-frame rearrangements only. Some clones are missing; in checked studies, unresolved V genes explain under half, and the rest has no known cause. The sample has about 70,000 clones on record, roughly four fifths of them singletons. Roughly 6.2% of the sample is in the top ten clones. The specimen comprised CD4+ or CD8+ T cells sorted from blood, sampled in a trial of the OX40 agonist ivuxolimab. The source of these receptors is an adult with an advanced solid tumor such as melanoma, head and neck, liver or kidney cancer.

In nucleotides, the CDR3 is TGTGCCAGCAGAAGAGTCCCCCAGGGAAACACTGAAGCTTTCTTT. Encoded protein: CASRRVPQGNTEAFF. The rearrangement joins TRBV6-4 to TRBJ1-1; possible D gene TRBD1, 5 bases. Per germline, CDR1 MRHNA and CDR2 SNTAGT. The CDR3 runs 15 residues. V gave up 6 bases and J gave up 2 bases, with 16 bases separating them.

V gene TRBV5-4 combines with J gene TRBJ2-5, with TRBD2 identical over 7 bases. The J segment lost 3 bases and the V segment lost 3 bases, leaving 11 bases of the junction unmatched. Germline lookup yields CDR1 SGHNT and CDR2 YYREEE (reference sequence). The CDR3 is 16 amino acids. The CDR3 loop reads CASSYPGRTAEETQYF. Written as DNA, the CDR3 is TGTGCCAGCAGCTACCCCGGGAGGACCGCTGAAGAGACCCAGTACTTC.

V gene TRBV2 combines with J gene TRBJ1-5; TRBD1 might be the D (5 bases). The CDR3 runs 15 residues. V shed 5 bases and J shed 4 bases, with 15 bases lying between them. Germline V gene lookup returns CDR1 SNHLY and CDR2 FYNNEI. CDR3 region: CASSLGGVRNQPQHF. CDR3 in DNA: TGTGCCAGCAGTCTGGGGGGGGTTCGTAATCAGCCCCAGCATTTT. Supplemented by reference TRBV2 and TRBJ1-5, the full variable domain reads EPEVTQTPSHQVTQMGQEVILRCVPISNHLYFYWYRQILGQKVEFLVSFYNNEISEKSEIFDDQFSVERPDGSNFTLKIRSTKLEDSAMYFCASSLGGVRNQPQHFGDGTRLSIL.

The gene calls are TRBV2 and TRBJ1-2; TRBD1 matches 11 bases. V gave up 4 bases and J gave up 8 bases; unmatched junction bases: 6. The CDR3 sequence is 14 residues long. CDR1 is SNHLY and CDR2 is FYNNEI in the germline V gene. The CDR3 reads CASSGTGGAEGYTF. The DNA of the CDR3 is TGTGCCAGCAGTGGGACAGGGGGCGCTGAGGGCTACACCTTC.

The gene calls are TRBV7-2 and TRBJ2-4; no reliable D call. The CDR3 loop spans 14 amino acids. V was clipped by 10 bases and J by 9 bases, with 22 bases between them. CDR1 is SGHTA and CDR2 is FQGNSA in the germline V gene. The CDR3 region has the DNA TGTGCCACCCGAGTGGACGGGTCGGTGGGCATTCAGTACTTC. Protein product: CATRVDGSVGIQYF.

V is TRBV2 and J is TRBJ1-5, with D possibly TRBD1 on 6 matching bases. V gave up 1 base and J gave up 0 bases, with 13 bases separating them. Germline assignment: CDR1 SNHLY and CDR2 FYNNEI. The CDR3 length is 17 residues. CDR3 bases: TGTGCCAGCAGTGAAGGCGCAGGGGACTATAGCAATCAGCCCCAGCATTTT. Protein product: CASSEGAGDYSNQPQHF.

The chain has TRBV10-3 and TRBJ2-1; weak D call: TRBD1 (5 bases). Germline CDR1 reads ENHRY; CDR2 reads SYGVKD. The CDR3 contains 17 residues. V was trimmed by 4 bases and J by 5 bases, leaving 21 bases between them. The CDR3 nucleotides are TGTGCCATCAGTGGTTCTTTAGCCCTTAGGGGTCACAATGAGCAGTTCTTC. Protein: CAISGSLALRGHNEQFF.

V usage is TRBV10-3 and J usage is TRBJ2-6, with D maybe TRBD2 (5 bases). Per germline, CDR1 ENHRY and CDR2 SYGVKD. V dropped 3 bases and J dropped 0 bases, with 12 bases sitting between them. The CDR3 covers 17 residues. CDR3 coding DNA: TGTGCCATCAGTGATAGGCAGGACTTCTCTGGGGCCAACGTCCTGACTTTC. This encodes CAISDRQDFSGANVLTF.

The V gene is TRBV28, the J gene TRBJ2-5; the D is unclear. The tail of the sequence fits TRBJ2-7 better, so the J call may be wrong. CDR1 and CDR2 (germline): MDHEN, SYDVKM. CDR3 length equals 14 residues. CDR3 loop: CARRPAPSSYEQYF. In nucleotides, the CDR3 is TGTGCCAGACGTCCCGCGCCTTCTTCCTACGAGCAGTACTTC.

This sequence joins TRBV27 and TRBJ2-3; 7 bases line up with TRBD2. Per germline, CDR1 MNHEY and CDR2 SMNVEV (reference sequence). The CDR3 is 14 residues long. The trim removed 2 bases at V and 6 bases at J, leaving 5 bases unmatched. The CDR3 sequence is CASSLAGDLDTQYF. The CDR3 bases are TGTGCCAGCAGTTTAGCGGGAGACTTGGATACGCAGTATTTT.

The count of this clone is one. This rearrangement joins TRBV6-5 to TRBJ1-1, with D tentatively TRBD1 (5 bases). The CDR3 runs 14 residues. The ends were cut back, 0 bases at V and 1 base at J, with 6 bases in the middle. CDR1 and CDR2 (germline): MNHEY, SVGAGI. The CDR3 loop is CASSYSRGNTEAFF. The CDR3 nucleotides are TGTGCCAGCAGTTACTCGAGGGGGAACACTGAAGCTTTCTTT.

The chain carries TRBV7-9 and TRBJ2-7, with TRBD1 matching 7 bases. The CDR3 sequence is 14 residues long. Trimming at V came to 6 bases and at J to 0 bases, leaving 5 bases not matched to a gene. CDR1 is SEHNR, CDR2 FQNEAQ, per germline (reference sequence). This CDR3 reads CASSQQGSSYEQYF. The CDR3 DNA follows: TGTGCCAGCAGTCAACAGGGGAGCTCCTACGAGCAGTACTTC.

This clone turned up a few times. The chain has TRBV6-9 and TRBJ2-2; 9 bases fit TRBD1. V trimming: 6 bases; J trimming: 3 bases; junction bases outside the gene matches: 5. CDR3 length equals 15 residues. From germline, CDR1 is MNHGY and CDR2 SVAAGI. In DNA form, the CDR3 reads TGTGCCAGCAGCCTCCGGGACAGGGACACCGGGGAGCTGTTTTTT. Protein: CASSLRDRDTGELFF.

The CDR3 region has the DNA TGTGCCAGCTCACCCAGGACAGGGGAGGACTATGGCTACACCTTC. Protein product: CASSPRTGEDYGYTF. The gene calls are TRBV18 and TRBJ1-2; 9 nucleotides line up with TRBD1. The CDR3 extends over 15 amino acids. The J segment lost 3 bases and the V segment lost 3 bases, leaving 5 bases of the junction unmatched. Germline CDR1 is KGHSH and CDR2 is LQKENI.

The chain joins TRBV7-9 to TRBJ1-2; TRBD1 aligns across 8 bases. After removal of 10 bases from V and 3 bases from J, the junction contained 10 bases not matched to a gene. The CDR3 contains 14 residues. Germline CDR1 SEHNR, CDR2 FQNEAQ (reference sequence). Here the CDR3 reads CATEARGQDYGYTF. The CDR3 region has the DNA TGTGCCACCGAAGCGCGGGGACAGGACTATGGCTACACCTTC. Full variable domain (outside the CDR3, taken from reference TRBV7-9 and TRBJ1-2): DTGVSQNPRHKITKRGQNVTFRCDPISEHNRLYWYRQTLGQGPEFLTYFQNEAQLEKSRLLSDRFSAERPKGSFSTLEIQRTEQGDSAMYLCATEARGQDYGYTFGSGTRLTVV.

Only one count was recorded for this clone. V and J are TRBV7-2 and TRBJ2-1; 7 nucleotides agree with TRBD1. The junction had 3 bases not matched to a gene; V was cut back by 5 bases and J by 2 bases. The CDR3 spans 14 residues. Per the germline V gene, CDR1 is SGHTA and CDR2 is FQGNSA. CDR3 nucleotide sequence: TGTGCCAGCAGCATCGGGACAGCCTACAATGAGCAGTTCTTC. This sequence encodes CASSIGTAYNEQFF.